A selection of T cell receptor beta chains follows, all from one sample in a study of spatial heterogeneity in lung cancer. TCRdb ran MiXCR on the 5' RACE reads and lists one entry per CDR3 protein. The data contain under 14,000 distinct CDR3 sequences, approximately 24% of them seen just once; the ten biggest clones take up roughly 30%. This material consisted of PBMCs, taken at surgery. These receptors were collected from a female donor with early-stage non-small cell lung cancer. Both conserved end residues are part of each CDR3. The D gene is left open where the match is weak. Size tells how often a clone was seen (once, few, many) or the class of an expanded clone, and some rows leave it out.

D gene: TRBD2; clone size: many; J gene: TRBJ2-7; V gene: TRBV29-1; CDR3 DNA: TGCAGCGTAATTAGCGGGAGGTACGAGCAGTACTTC; CDR3 protein: CSVISGRYEQYF
D gene: TRBD2; clone size: medium-sized; J gene: TRBJ2-1; V gene: TRBV7-9; CDR3 DNA: TGTGCCAGCAGCTTAGGTGGTAGCGGGGGTAGCTCCTACAATGAGCAGTTCTTC; CDR3 protein: CASSLGGSGGSSYNEQFF
D gene: -; clone size: -; J gene: TRBJ2-1; V gene: TRBV9; CDR3 DNA: TGTGCCAGCAGCCCTCCTCTAAAGGGTAGCAGCCCCCCCGAGTTCTTC; CDR3 protein: CASSPPLKGSSPPEFF
D gene: -; clone size: -; J gene: TRBJ2-7; V gene: TRBV5-1; CDR3 DNA: TGCGCCAGCAGCTTGCCCCCCCAGGGAGTCCACGAGCAGTACTTC; CDR3 protein: CASSLPPQGVHEQYF
D gene: -; clone size: -; J gene: TRBJ2-7; V gene: TRBV6-2/TRBV6-3; CDR3 DNA: TGTGCCAGCAGTTATCACACCTCTTACGAGCAGTACTTC; CDR3 protein: CASSYHTSYEQYF
D gene: TRBD1; clone size: few; J gene: TRBJ1-2; V gene: TRBV29-1; CDR3 DNA: TGCAGCTACGACAGGGGGCTTGGCTACACCTTC; CDR3 protein: CSYDRGLGYTF
D gene: -; clone size: few; J gene: TRBJ2-1; V gene: TRBV6-2/TRBV6-3; CDR3 DNA: TGTGCCAGCAAACCAGGGGCTAATGAGCAGTTCTTC; CDR3 protein: CASKPGANEQFF
D gene: -; clone size: -; J gene: TRBJ1-4; V gene: TRBV20-1; CDR3 DNA: TGCAGTGCTAGAGATGTGGGGGGTTCGAATGAAAAACTGTTTTTT; CDR3 protein: CSARDVGGSNEKLFF
D gene: -; clone size: medium-sized; J gene: TRBJ1-5; V gene: TRBV10-1; CDR3 DNA: TGCGCCAGCAGTGGGGGAAGCCGAAATCAGCCCCAGCATTTT; CDR3 protein: CASSGGSRNQPQHF
D gene: -; clone size: -; J gene: TRBJ2-1; V gene: TRBV6-2/TRBV6-3; CDR3 DNA: TGTGCCAGCACTGAGGGGGGCTACAATGAGCAGTTCTTC; CDR3 protein: CASTEGGYNEQFF
D gene: -; clone size: -; J gene: TRBJ1-5; V gene: TRBV6-2/TRBV6-3; CDR3 DNA: TGTGCCAGCAGTTACTCCAGAAATCAGCCCCAGCATTTT; CDR3 protein: CASSYSRNQPQHF
D gene: TRBD1; clone size: -; J gene: TRBJ2-7; V gene: TRBV7-2; CDR3 DNA: TGTGCCAGCAGGAGGGGGACAGGGGACGAGCAGTACTTC; CDR3 protein: CASRRGTGDEQYF
D gene: -; clone size: medium-sized; J gene: TRBJ1-2; V gene: TRBV4-3; CDR3 DNA: TGCGCCAGCAGCCAAGTCGTCACCGAGGGATATGGCTACACCTTC; CDR3 protein: CASSQVVTEGYGYTF
D gene: -; clone size: -; J gene: TRBJ2-3; V gene: TRBV29-1; CDR3 DNA: TGCAGCGCCGGGGAGAGGGATACGCAGTATTTT; CDR3 protein: CSAGERDTQYF
D gene: TRBD2; clone size: -; J gene: TRBJ2-1; V gene: TRBV4-2; CDR3 DNA: TGTGCCAGCAGCCCACGGACTAGCGGGAGTTACAATGAGCAGTTCTTC; CDR3 protein: CASSPRTSGSYNEQFF
D gene: TRBD1; clone size: -; J gene: TRBJ2-2; V gene: TRBV6-5; CDR3 DNA: TGTGCCAGCAGACGACAGGGGACCGGGGAGCTGTTTTTT; CDR3 protein: CASRRQGTGELFF
D gene: TRBD2; clone size: -; J gene: TRBJ2-7; V gene: TRBV4-3; CDR3 DNA: TGCGCCAGCAGCCGTTTAGCGGGAGGTCCCCACGAGCAGTACTTC; CDR3 protein: CASSRLAGGPHEQYF